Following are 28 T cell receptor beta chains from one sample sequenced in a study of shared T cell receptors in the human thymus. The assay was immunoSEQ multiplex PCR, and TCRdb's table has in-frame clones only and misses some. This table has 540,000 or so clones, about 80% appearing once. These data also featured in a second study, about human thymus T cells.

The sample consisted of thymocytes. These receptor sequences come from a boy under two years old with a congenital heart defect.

CDR3 sequence: CASSPRENALTF. CDR3 nucleotide sequence: TGTGCCAGCAGCCCCCGGGAGAATGCCCTGACTTTC. The chain carries TRBV7-9 and TRBJ2-6; weak D call: TRBD2 (6 bases). CDR3 size: 12 residues. Germline V lookup: CDR1 SEHNR, CDR2 FQNEAQ (reference sequence). Trimming removed 5 bases from V and 15 bases from J, with 14 bases in between.

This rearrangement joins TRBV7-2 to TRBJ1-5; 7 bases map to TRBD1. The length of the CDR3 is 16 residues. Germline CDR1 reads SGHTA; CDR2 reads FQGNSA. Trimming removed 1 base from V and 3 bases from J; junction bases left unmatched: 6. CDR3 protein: CASSLEGTVNNQPQHF. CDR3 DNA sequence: TGTGCCAGCAGCTTAGAAGGGACAGTGAACAATCAGCCCCAGCATTTT.

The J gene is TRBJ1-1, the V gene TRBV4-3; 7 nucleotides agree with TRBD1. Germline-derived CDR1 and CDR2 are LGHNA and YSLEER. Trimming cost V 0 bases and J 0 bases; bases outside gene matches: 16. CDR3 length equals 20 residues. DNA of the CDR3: TGCGCCAGCAGCCAAGAACCCCAAAGGCAGGGGGGTAACATGAACACTGAAGCTTTCTTT. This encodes CASSQEPQRQGGNMNTEAFF.

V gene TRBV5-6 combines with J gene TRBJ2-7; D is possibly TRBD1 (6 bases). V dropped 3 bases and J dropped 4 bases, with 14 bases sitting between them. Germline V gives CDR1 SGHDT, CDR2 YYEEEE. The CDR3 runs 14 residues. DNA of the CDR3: TGTGCCAGCAGCTCCCCGGGACAACTTTACGAGCAGTACTTC. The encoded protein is CASSSPGQLYEQYF.

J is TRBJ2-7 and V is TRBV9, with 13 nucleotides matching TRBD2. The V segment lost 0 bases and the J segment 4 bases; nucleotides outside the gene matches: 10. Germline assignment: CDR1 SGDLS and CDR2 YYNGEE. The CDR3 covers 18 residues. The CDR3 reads CASSVGPGLAGEWYEQYF. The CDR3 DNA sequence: TGTGCCAGCAGCGTAGGTCCAGGACTAGCGGGAGAGTGGTACGAGCAGTACTTC.

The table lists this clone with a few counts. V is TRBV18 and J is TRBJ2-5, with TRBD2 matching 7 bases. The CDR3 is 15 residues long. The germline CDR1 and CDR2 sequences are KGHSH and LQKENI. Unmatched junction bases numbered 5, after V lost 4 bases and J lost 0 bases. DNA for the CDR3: TGTGCCAGCTCACGCGCCGGGAGGCACCAAGAGACCCAGTACTTC. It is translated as CASSRAGRHQETQYF.

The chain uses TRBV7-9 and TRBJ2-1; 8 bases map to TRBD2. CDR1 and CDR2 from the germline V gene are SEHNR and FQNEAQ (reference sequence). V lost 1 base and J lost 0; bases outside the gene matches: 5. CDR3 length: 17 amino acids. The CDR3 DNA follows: TGTGCCAGCAGCTTAGAACGGGGGGGGAGCTCCTACAATGAGCAGTTCTTC. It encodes CASSLERGGSSYNEQFF.

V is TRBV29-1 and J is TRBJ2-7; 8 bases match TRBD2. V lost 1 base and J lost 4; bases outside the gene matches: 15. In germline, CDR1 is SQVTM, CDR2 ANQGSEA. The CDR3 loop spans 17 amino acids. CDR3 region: CSVEGGAQTSEEYEQYF. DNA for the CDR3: TGCAGCGTTGAAGGGGGGGCTCAGACTAGCGAGGAGTACGAGCAGTACTTC.

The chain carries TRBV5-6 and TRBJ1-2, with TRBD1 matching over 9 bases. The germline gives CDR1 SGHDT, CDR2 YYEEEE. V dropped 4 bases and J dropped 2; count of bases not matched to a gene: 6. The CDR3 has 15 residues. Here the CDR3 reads CASSLDRGPNYGYTF. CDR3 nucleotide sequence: TGTGCCAGCAGCCTGGACAGGGGCCCCAACTATGGCTACACCTTC.

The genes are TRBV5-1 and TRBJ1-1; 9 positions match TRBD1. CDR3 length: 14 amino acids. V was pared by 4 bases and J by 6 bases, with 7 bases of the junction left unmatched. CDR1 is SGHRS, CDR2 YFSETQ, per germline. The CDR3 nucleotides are TGCGCCAGCAGCGTCCGGGACAGGGACCCTGAAGCTTTCTTT. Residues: CASSVRDRDPEAFF.

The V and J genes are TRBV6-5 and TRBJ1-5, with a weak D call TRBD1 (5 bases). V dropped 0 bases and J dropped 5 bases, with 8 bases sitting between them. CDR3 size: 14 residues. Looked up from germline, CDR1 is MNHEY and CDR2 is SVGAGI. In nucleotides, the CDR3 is TGTGCCAGCAGTTACTCCGGGACTGATCAGCCCCAGCATTTT. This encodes CASSYSGTDQPQHF.

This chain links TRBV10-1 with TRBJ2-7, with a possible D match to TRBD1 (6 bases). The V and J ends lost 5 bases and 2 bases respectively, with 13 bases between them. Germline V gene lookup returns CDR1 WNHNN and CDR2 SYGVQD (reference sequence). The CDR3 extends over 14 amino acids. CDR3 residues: CASSPGTPTYEQYF. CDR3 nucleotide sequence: TGCGCCAGCAGTCCCGGGACACCAACCTACGAGCAGTACTTC.

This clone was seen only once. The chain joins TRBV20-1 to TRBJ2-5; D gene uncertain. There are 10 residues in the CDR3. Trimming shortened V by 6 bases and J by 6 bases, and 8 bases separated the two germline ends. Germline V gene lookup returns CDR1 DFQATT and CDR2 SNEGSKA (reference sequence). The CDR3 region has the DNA TGCAGTGCCCCCTTAAAGACCCAGTACTTC. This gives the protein CSAPLKTQYF.

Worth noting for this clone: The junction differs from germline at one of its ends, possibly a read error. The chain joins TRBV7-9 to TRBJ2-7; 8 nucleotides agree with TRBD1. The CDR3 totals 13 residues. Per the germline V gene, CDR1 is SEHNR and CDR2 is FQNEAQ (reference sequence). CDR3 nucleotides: TGTGCCAGCACCGCGGACAGGGAAACGAGCCCCCACTTC. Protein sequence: CASTADRETSPHF.

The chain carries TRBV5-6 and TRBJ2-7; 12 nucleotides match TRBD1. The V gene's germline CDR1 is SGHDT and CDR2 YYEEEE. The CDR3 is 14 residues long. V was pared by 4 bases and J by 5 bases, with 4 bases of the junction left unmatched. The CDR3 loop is CASSPGTGGHEQYF. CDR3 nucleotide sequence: TGTGCCAGCAGCCCCGGGACAGGGGGCCACGAGCAGTACTTC.

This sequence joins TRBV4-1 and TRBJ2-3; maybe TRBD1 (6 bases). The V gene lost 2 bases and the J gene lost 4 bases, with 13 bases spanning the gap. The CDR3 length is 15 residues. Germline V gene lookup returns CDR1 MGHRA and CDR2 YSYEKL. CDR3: CASSQIQGRADTQYF. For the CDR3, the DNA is TGCGCCAGCAGCCAAATACAGGGACGGGCAGATACGCAGTATTTT.

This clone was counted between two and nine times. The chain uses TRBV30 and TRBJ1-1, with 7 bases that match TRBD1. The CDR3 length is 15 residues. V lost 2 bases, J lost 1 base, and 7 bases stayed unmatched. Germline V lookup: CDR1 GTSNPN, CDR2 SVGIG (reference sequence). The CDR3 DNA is TGTGCCTGGAGTTGGGACAGCTGGGGGAACACTGAAGCTTTCTTT. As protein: CAWSWDSWGNTEAFF.

This CDR3 reads CASSLVVPFRFQNTEAFF. CDR3 nucleotide sequence: TGCGCCAGCAGCTTGGTAGTGCCCTTCCGTTTTCAGAACACTGAAGCTTTCTTT. The chain couples TRBV5-1 to TRBJ1-1; D gene unclear. The CDR3 covers 18 residues. Per the germline V gene, CDR1 is SGHRS and CDR2 is YFSETQ. Trimming left V 0 bases short and J 1 base short, with 19 bases between.

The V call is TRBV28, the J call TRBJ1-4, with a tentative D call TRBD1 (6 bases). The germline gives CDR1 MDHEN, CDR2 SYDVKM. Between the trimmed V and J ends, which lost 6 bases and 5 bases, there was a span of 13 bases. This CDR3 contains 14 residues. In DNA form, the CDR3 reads TGTGCCAGCAGCGGACAGTTCCAGAATGAAAAACTGTTTTTT. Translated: CASSGQFQNEKLFF.

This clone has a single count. The chain's CDR3 is CASLRTSGNSTDTQYF. CDR3 nucleotide sequence: TGTGCCAGCCTCCGGACTAGCGGGAACAGCACAGATACGCAGTATTTT. This chain joins TRBV6-7 and TRBJ2-3, with 12 bases that match TRBD2. TRBV6-7 is an ORF, and what it does is uncertain. V gave up 8 bases and J gave up 0 bases; unmatched junction bases: 6. This CDR3 contains 16 residues.

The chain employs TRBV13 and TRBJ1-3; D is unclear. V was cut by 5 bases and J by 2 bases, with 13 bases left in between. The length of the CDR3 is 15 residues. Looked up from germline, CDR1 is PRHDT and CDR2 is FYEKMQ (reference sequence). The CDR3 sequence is CASSPWRGTGNTIYF. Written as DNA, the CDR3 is TGTGCCAGCAGCCCCTGGAGAGGGACTGGAAACACCATATATTTT.

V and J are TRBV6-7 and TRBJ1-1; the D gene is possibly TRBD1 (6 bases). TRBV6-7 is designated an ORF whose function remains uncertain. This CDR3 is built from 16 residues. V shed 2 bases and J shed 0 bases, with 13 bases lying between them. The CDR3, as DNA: TGTGCCAGCAGTTACCTGCAGGGGCGCATGAACACTGAAGCTTTCTTT. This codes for CASSYLQGRMNTEAFF.

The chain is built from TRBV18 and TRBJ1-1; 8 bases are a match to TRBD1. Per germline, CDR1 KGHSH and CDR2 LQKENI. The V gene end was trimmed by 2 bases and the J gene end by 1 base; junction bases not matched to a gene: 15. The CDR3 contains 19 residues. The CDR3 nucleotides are TGTGCCAGCTCACCAGGACAGGGTTTTCGAGAACGAGGGAACACTGAAGCTTTCTTT. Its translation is CASSPGQGFRERGNTEAFF.

This CDR3 is CASSNSGSSYEQYF. In DNA, the CDR3 is TGTGCCAGCAGCAATAGCGGGAGCTCCTACGAGCAGTACTTC. V is TRBV21-1 and J is TRBJ2-7; the table's D call, TRBD2, has no DNA check behind it. TRBV21-1 is deemed a pseudogene. The CDR3 covers 14 residues.

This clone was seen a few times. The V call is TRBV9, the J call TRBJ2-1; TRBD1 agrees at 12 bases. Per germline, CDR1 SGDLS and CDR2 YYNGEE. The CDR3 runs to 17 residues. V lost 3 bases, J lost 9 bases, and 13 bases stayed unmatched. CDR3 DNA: TGTGCCAGCAGCGCAGCACCGGGACAGGGGGCAAAGGGTGAGCAGTTCTTC. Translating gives CASSAAPGQGAKGEQFF.

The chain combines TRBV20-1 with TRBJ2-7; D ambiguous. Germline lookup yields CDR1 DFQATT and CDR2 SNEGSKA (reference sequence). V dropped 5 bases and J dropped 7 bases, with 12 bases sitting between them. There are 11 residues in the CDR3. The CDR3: CSASPHVEQYF. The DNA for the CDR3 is TGCAGTGCTTCCCCCCATGTGGAGCAGTACTTC.

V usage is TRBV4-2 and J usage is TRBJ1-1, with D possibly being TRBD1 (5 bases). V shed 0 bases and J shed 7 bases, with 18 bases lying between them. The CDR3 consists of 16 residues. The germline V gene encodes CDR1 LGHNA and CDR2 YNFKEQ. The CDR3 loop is CASSQDQSRRGGEAFF. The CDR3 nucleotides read TGTGCCAGCAGCCAAGATCAGTCCCGGAGGGGAGGTGAAGCTTTCTTT.

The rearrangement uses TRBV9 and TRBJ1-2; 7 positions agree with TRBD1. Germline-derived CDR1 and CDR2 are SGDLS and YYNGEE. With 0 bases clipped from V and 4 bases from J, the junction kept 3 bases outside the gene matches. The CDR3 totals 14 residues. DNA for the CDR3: TGTGCCAGCAGCGTAGGGAGGGGGCCCTATGGCTACACCTTC. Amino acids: CASSVGRGPYGYTF.